Included here is one T cell receptor (beta chain) sequence, with context. In germline, CDR1 is LGHDT, CDR2 YNNKEL (reference sequence). The V end lost 2 bases, the J end lost 5 bases, and 6 bases lay between the germline ends. The CDR3 has 12 residues. This record comes from a study of blood T cell repertoires in COVID-19. Data came from immunoSEQ multiplex PCR; TCRdb stores just in-frame clones and leaves some out. In the table there are a few hundred thousand clones, more than 85% of which are singletons. The sequenced material came from peripheral blood. This receptor was identified in a man aged 30 to 45 with acute or convalescent COVID-19. The chain couples TRBV3-1 (or the pseudogene TRBV3-2) to TRBJ2-5, with a possible D match to TRBD2 (5 bases). CDR3 in DNA: TGTGCCAGCAGCCAAACGGGGGAGACCCAGTACTTC. Its protein is CASSQTGETQYF.